This note documents a single TCR beta chain sequence. The CDR3 is 17 amino acids. V trimming: 2 bases; J trimming: 11 bases; junction bases outside the gene matches: 16. Germline CDR1 and CDR2: SGDLS and YYNGEE. The record originates from a study of blood T cells in healthy people across ages. PCR was performed a second time for about 6 to 12 cycles using a sample-barcoded 5' primer and a J-beta primer mix. A template-switch adaptor containing 12 random nucleotides labeled each cDNA molecule. TCRdb ran MiXCR on the 5' RACE reads and lists one entry per CDR3 protein. The table lists around 800,000 distinct CDR3 sequences, roughly 50% of them singletons. Per sample, no less than 5 micrograms of total RNA were extracted.

This receptor was identified in a man older than 75 in good health. Sequenced material: blood. J is TRBJ2-5 and V is TRBV9, with 12 nucleotides matching TRBD2. The DNA of the CDR3 is TGTGCCAGCAGCGTCCTAGCGGGAGGGTACGGGGGCGATGAGCAGTACTTC. Translation gives CASSVLAGGYGGDEQYF. Complete variable domain (other parts from reference TRBV9 and TRBJ2-5): DSGVTQTPKHLITATGQRVTLRCSPRSGDLSVYWYQQSLDQGLQFLIQYYNGEERAKGNILERFSAQQFPDLHSELNLSSLELGDSALYFCASSVLAGGYGGDEQYFGPGTRLLVL.